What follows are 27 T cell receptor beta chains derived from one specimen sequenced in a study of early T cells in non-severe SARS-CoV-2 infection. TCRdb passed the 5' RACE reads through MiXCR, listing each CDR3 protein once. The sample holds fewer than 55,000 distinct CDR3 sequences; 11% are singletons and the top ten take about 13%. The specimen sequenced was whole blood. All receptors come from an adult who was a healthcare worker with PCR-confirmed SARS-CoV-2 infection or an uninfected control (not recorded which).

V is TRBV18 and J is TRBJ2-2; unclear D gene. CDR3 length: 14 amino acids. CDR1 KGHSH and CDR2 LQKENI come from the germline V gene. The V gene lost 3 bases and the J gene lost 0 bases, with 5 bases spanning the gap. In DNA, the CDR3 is TGTGCCAGCTCACCGACCTCGAACACCGGGGAGCTGTTTTTT. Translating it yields CASSPTSNTGELFF.

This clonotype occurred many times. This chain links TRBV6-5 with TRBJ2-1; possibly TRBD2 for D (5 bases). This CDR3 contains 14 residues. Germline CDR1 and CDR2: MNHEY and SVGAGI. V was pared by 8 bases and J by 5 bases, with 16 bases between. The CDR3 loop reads CASSLDPLDNEQFF. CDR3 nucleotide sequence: TGTGCCAGCTCACTAGATCCTTTGGACAATGAGCAGTTCTTC.

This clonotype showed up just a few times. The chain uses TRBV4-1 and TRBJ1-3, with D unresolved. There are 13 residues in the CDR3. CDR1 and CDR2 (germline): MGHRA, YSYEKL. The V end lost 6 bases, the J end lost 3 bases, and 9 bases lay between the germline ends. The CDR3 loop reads CASSGLDGNTIYF. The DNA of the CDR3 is TGCGCCAGCAGTGGGTTGGATGGAAACACCATATATTTT.

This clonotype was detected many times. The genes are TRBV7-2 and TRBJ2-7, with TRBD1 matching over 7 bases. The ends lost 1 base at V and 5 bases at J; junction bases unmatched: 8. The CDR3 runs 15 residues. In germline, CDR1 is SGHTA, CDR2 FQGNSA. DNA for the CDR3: TGTGCCAGCAGCTTAGAAAGGGGGCAATTCCACGAGCAGTACTTC. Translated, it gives CASSLERGQFHEQYF.

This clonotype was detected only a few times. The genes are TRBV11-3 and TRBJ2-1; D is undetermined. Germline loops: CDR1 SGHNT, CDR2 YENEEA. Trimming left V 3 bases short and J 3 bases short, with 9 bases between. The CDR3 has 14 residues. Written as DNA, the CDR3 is TGTGCCAGCAGCTTTATGGGCAGCTACAATGAGCAGTTCTTC. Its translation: CASSFMGSYNEQFF.

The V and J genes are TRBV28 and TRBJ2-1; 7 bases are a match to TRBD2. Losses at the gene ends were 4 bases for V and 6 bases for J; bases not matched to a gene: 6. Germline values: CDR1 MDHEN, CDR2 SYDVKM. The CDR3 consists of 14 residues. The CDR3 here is CASSSRTSGNEQFF. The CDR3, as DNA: TGTGCCAGCAGTTCTCGGACTAGTGGCAATGAGCAGTTCTTC.

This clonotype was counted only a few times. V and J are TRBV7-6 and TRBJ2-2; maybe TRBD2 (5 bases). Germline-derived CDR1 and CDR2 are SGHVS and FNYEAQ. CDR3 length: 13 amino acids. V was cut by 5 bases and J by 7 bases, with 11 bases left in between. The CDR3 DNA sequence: TGTGCCAGCAGCCATGAGGGCGGCGGGGAGCTGTTTTTT. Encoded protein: CASSHEGGGELFF. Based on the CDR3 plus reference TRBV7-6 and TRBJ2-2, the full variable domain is GAGVSQSPRYKVTKRGQDVALRCDPISGHVSLYWYRQALGQGPEFLTYFNYEAQQDKSGLPNDRFSAERPEGSISTLTIQRTEQRDSAMYRCASSHEGGGELFFGEGSRLTVL.

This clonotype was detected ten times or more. CDR3 bases: TGTGCCAGCAGCTTAGTTGTGGGTGGTGAGCAGTTCTTC. This translates into CASSLVVGGEQFF. The chain employs TRBV7-9 and TRBJ2-1; D unresolved. Germline V gene data show CDR1 as SEHNR and CDR2 as FQNEAQ (reference sequence). The CDR3 consists of 13 residues. Trimming stripped 1 base from V and 9 bases from J, with 10 bases between. Variable domain in full (rest from reference TRBV7-9 and TRBJ2-1): DTGVSQNPRHKITKRGQNVTFRCDPISEHNRLYWYRQTLGQGPEFLTYFQNEAQLEKSRLLSDRFSAERPKGSFSTLEIQRTEQGDSAMYLCASSLVVGGEQFFGPGTRLTVL.

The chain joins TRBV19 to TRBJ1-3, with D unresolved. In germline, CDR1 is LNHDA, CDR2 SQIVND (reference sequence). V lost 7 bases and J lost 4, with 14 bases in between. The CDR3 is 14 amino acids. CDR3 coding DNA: TGTGCCAGTACCACGACCTCCCGAGGAAACACCATATATTTT. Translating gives CASTTTSRGNTIYF.

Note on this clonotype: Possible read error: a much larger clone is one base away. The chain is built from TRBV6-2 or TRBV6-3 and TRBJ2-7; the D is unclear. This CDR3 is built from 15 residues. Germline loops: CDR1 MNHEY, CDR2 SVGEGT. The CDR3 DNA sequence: TGTGCCAGCAGTTACCCCTCCAGTAGCTCCTACGATCAGTACTTC. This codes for CASSYPSSSSYDQYF.

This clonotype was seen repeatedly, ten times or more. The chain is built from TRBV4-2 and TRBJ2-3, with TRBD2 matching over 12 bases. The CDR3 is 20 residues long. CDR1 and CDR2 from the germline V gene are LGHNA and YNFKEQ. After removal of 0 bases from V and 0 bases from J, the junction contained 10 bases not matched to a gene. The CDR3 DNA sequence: TGTGCCAGCAGCCAAGATTATGGACTAGCGGGATGGGGGAGCACAGATACGCAGTATTTT. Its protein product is CASSQDYGLAGWGSTDTQYF.

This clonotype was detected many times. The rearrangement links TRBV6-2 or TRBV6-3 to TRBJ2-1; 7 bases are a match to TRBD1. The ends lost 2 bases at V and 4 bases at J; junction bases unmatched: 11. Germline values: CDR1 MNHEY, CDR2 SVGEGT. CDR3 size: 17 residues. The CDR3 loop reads CASSYGMWGQTYNEQFF. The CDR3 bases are TGTGCCAGCAGTTACGGGATGTGGGGACAGACATACAATGAGCAGTTCTTC.

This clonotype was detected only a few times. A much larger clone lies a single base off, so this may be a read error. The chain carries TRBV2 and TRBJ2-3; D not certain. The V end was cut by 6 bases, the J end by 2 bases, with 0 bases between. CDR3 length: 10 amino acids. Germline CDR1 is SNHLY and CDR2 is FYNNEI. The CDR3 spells CASSTDTQYF. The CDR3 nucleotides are TGTGCCAGCAGCACAGATACGCAGTATTTT.

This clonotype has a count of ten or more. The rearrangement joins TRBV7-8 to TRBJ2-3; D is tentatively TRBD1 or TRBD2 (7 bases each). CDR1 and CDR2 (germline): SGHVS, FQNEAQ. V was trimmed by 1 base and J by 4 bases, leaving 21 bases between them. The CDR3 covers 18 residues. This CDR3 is CASSLVASKTGRADTQYF. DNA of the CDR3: TGTGCCAGCAGCTTAGTCGCCAGTAAGACAGGGAGGGCAGATACGCAGTATTTT.

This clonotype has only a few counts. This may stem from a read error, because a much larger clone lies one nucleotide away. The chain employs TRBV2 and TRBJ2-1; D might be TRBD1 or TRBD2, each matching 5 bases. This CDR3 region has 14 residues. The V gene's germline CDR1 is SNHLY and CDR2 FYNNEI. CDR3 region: CVSRDRADYNEQFF. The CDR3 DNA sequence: TGTGTCAGCAGGGATAGAGCGGATTACAATGAGCAGTTCTTC.

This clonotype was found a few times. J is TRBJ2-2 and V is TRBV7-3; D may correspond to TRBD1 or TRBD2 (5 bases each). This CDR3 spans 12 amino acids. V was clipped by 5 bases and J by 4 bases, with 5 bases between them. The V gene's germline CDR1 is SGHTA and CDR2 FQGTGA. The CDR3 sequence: CASSGGTGELFF. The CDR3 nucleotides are TGTGCCAGCAGCGGGGGCACCGGGGAGCTGTTTTTT.

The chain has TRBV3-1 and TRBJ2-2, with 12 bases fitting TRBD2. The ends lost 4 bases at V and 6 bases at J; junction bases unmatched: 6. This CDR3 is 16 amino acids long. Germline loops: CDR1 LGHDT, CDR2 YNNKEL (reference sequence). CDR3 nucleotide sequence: TGTGCCAGCAGCCTCCCTAGCGGGGGGGTCCCCGGGGAGCTGTTTTTT. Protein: CASSLPSGGVPGELFF.

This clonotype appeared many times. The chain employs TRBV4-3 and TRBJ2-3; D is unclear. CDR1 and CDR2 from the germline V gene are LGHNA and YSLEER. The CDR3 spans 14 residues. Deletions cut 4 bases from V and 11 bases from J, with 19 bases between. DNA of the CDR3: TGCGCCAGCAGCCGAAAAATACCCCTCCAATGGCAGTATTTT. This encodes CASSRKIPLQWQYF.

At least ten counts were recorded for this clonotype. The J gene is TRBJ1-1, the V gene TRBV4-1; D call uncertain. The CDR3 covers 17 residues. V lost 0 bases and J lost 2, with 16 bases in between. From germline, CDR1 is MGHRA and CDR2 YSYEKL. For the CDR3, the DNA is TGCGCCAGCAGCCAAGACCAGATGGCGGGAGTTAACACTGAAGCTTTCTTT. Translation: CASSQDQMAGVNTEAFF.

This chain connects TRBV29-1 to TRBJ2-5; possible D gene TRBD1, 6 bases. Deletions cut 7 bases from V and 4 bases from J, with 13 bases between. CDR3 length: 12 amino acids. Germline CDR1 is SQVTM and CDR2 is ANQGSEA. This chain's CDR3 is CSGSRGRETQYF. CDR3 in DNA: TGCAGCGGGTCCAGGGGCCGAGAGACCCAGTACTTC.

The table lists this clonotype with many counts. The DNA of the CDR3 is TGTGCCAGTAGTACGGTCAACGCCTACGAGCAGTACTTC. Protein: CASSTVNAYEQYF. J is TRBJ2-7 and V is TRBV19; D unclear. The V gene lost 4 bases and the J gene lost 2 bases, with 9 bases spanning the gap. CDR3 size: 13 residues. Germline assignment: CDR1 LNHDA and CDR2 SQIVND (reference sequence).

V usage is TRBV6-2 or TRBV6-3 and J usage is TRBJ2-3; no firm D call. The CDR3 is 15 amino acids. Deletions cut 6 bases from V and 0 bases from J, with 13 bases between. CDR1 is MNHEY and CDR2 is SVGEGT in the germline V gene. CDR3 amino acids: CASRRLLPSTDTQYF. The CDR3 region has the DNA TGTGCCAGCAGAAGGTTGTTGCCTAGCACAGATACGCAGTATTTT.

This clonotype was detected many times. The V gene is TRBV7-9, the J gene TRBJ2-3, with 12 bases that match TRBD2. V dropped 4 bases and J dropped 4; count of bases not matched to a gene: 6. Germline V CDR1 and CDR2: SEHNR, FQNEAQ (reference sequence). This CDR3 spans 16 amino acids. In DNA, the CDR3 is TGTGCCAGCAGCTCCCTAGCGGGAGGGACCTCAGATACGCAGTATTTT. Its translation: CASSSLAGGTSDTQYF. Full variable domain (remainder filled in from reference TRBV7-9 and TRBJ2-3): DTGVSQNPRHKITKRGQNVTFRCDPISEHNRLYWYRQTLGQGPEFLTYFQNEAQLEKSRLLSDRFSAERPKGSFSTLEIQRTEQGDSAMYLCASSSLAGGTSDTQYFGPGTRLTVL.

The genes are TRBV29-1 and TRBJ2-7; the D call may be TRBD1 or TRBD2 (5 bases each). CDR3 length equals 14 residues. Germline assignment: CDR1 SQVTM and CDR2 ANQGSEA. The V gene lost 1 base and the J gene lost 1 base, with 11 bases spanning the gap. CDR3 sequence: CSVEGQGESYEQYF. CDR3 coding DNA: TGCAGCGTTGAAGGTCAGGGAGAATCCTACGAGCAGTACTTC.

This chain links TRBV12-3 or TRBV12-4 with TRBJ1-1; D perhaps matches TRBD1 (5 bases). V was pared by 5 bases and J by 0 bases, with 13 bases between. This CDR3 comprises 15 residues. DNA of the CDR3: TGTGCCAGCAGTCCCTTCCACAGGATGAACACTGAAGCTTTCTTT. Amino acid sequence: CASSPFHRMNTEAFF.

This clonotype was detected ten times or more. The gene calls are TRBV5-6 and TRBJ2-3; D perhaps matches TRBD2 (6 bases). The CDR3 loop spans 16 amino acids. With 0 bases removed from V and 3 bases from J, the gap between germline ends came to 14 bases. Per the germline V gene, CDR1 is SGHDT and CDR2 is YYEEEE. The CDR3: CASSLDPGGRTDTQYF. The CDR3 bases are TGTGCCAGCAGCTTGGACCCAGGAGGGAGGACAGATACGCAGTATTTT. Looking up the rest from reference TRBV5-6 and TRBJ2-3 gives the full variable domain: DAGVTQSPTHLIKTRGQQVTLRCSPKSGHDTVSWYQQALGQGPQFIFQYYEEEERQRGNFPDRFSGHQFPNYSSELNVNALLLGDSALYLCASSLDPGGRTDTQYFGPGTRLTVL.

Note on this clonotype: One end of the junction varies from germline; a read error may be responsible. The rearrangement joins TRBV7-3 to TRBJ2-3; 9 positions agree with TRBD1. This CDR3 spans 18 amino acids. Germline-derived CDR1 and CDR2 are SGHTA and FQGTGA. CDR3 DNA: TGTGCCAGCAGCCCATATGGGACAGGGAGCTCCTTCACAAATACGCAGTATTTT. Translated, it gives CASSPYGTGSSFTNTQYF.